The 8 T cell receptor beta chains presented below share a single source sample, sequenced in a study of blood T cells in healthy people across ages. The authors ran a second PCR of roughly 6 to 11 cycles using a sample-barcoded 5' primer and a J-beta primer mix. In TCRdb, the 5' RACE reads were re-called with MiXCR into one record per CDR3 protein. The sample lists around 750,000 distinct CDR3 sequences, 40% to 65% occurring once. Sequenced sample: blood. The receptor set was obtained from a man aged 80 or over in good health.

This clonotype occurred a few times. V is TRBV20-1 and J is TRBJ2-4; D is uncertain. Trimming removed 0 bases from V and 6 bases from J, with 9 bases in between. The V gene's germline CDR1 is DFQATT and CDR2 SNEGSKA (reference sequence). There are 13 residues in the CDR3. The CDR3 loop is CSARDMGGNIQYF. CDR3 nucleotides: TGCAGTGCTAGAGATATGGGCGGAAACATTCAGTACTTC.

The rearrangement joins TRBV4-1 to TRBJ1-1, with unresolved D. Germline V gene data show CDR1 as MGHRA and CDR2 as YSYEKL. The germline V and J ends were trimmed by 0 bases and 4 bases, with 9 bases remaining between them. This CDR3 region has 14 residues. CDR3 in amino acids: CASSQDGGLTEAFF. The CDR3 DNA is TGCGCCAGCAGCCAAGATGGAGGACTCACTGAAGCTTTCTTT.

The chain carries TRBV12-3 or TRBV12-4 and TRBJ2-1; TRBD2 agrees at 9 bases. With V trimmed by 4 bases and J by 6 bases, 7 bases remained unmatched. The length of the CDR3 is 15 residues. The CDR3 DNA follows: TGTGCCAGCAGTTCTCTAGCGGGAATTAGCAATGAGCAGTTCTTC. It specifies CASSSLAGISNEQFF.

DNA for the CDR3: TGTGCCACCTCCCCGGGACTAGATTCAAATGAGCAGTTCTTC. Its protein is CATSPGLDSNEQFF. This chain links TRBV15 with TRBJ2-1, with 8 bases that match TRBD2. Germline trimming cut 8 bases from V and 7 bases from J; bases unmatched to any gene: 10. The CDR3 extends over 14 amino acids. The germline V gene encodes CDR1 LNHNV and CDR2 YYDKDF (reference sequence).

This clonotype was counted ten times or more. The chain recombines TRBV11-2 with TRBJ2-1; 10 bases match TRBD2. The V segment lost 4 bases and the J segment 3 bases; nucleotides outside the gene matches: 3. The CDR3 loop spans 15 amino acids. Germline CDR1 is SGHAT and CDR2 is FQNNGV. In nucleotides, the CDR3 is TGTGCCAGCAGCTCGACTAGCGGGCTCTACAATGAGCAGTTCTTC. This gives the protein CASSSTSGLYNEQFF.

Details on this clonotype: It may be a read error: a sequence one base away is much more abundant. The chain joins TRBV6-2 or TRBV6-3 to TRBJ2-1; a weak D match, TRBD2 (6 bases). Germline CDR1 reads MNHEY; CDR2 reads SVGEGT. The length of the CDR3 is 13 residues. Between the trimmed V and J ends, which lost 8 bases and 4 bases, there was a span of 12 bases. CDR3 sequence (DNA): TGTGCCAGCGTGGCGCTAGCGTACAATGAGCAGTTCTTC. Residues: CASVALAYNEQFF.

The CDR3 nucleotides read TGTGCCAGCAGCTTAAGACTAGCGGGATGGAGCTCCTACAATGAGCAGTTCTTC. It is translated as CASSLRLAGWSSYNEQFF. V usage is TRBV7-2 and J usage is TRBJ2-1; the match to TRBD2 covers 11 bases. Germline V gene data show CDR1 as SGHTA and CDR2 as FQGNSA. Losses at the gene ends were 2 bases for V and 0 bases for J; bases not matched to a gene: 6. There are 18 residues in the CDR3.

Concerning this clonotype: A read error may account for a junction end that differs from germline. The chain recombines TRBV7-3 with TRBJ2-3, with 12 bases that match TRBD2. There are 18 residues in the CDR3. The germline V gene has CDR1 SGHTA and CDR2 FQGTGA. The CDR3 sequence: CASSLRGTSGRRTGTQYF. In DNA, the CDR3 is TGTGCCAGCAGCTTAAGAGGAACTAGCGGGAGGAGGACAGGTACGCAGTATTTT. The full variable domain, with the rest looked up from reference TRBV7-3 and TRBJ2-3, is GAGVSQTPSNKVTEKGKYVELRCDPISGHTALYWYRQSLGQGPEFLIYFQGTGAADDSGLPNDRFFAVRPEGSVSTLKIQRTERGDSAVYLCASSLRGTSGRRTGTQYFGPGTRLTVL.